This T cell receptor beta chain appears in the sequencing data of a study of OX40 agonist ivuxolimab in advanced cancers. Context from the whole study: Ivuxolimab, which targeted the costimulatory receptor OX40 (CD134), was an agonistic, fully human IgG2 monoclonal antibody. In the dose-escalation cohort, about four fifths of patients were male, and the mean age was 60 years with a range of about 23 to 79. Intravenous ivuxolimab was administered to patients every 2 weeks at six dose levels: 0.01, 0.1, 0.3, 1.5, 3 and 10 mg/kg. The paper covers the monotherapy dose-escalation part of the phase I ivuxolimab trial, which included N ≈ 52 patients. Peripheral TCRbeta sequencing was intended to test whether TCR sequence diversity was altered and clonal T-cell expansion was caused by ivuxolimab. Patients were allowed to have had prior anti-PD-1, anti-PD-L1 or anti-CTLA-4 therapy, and approximately 37% of the dose-escalation patients had been treated with checkpoint inhibitors. Of the approximately 50 patients in dose escalation, about 19 had hepatocellular carcinoma, roughly 15 had melanoma, 9 had renal cell carcinoma and 9 had head and neck cancer. Partial responses occurred in three dose-escalation patients, of whom one had hepatocellular carcinoma and two had cutaneous melanoma.

The trial excluded patients who had a history of autoimmune disease or who were on systemic immunosuppression. Peripheral blood for TCR sequencing was collected from all dose cohorts at baseline, on cycle 4 day 1, and on cycle 7 day 1. The samples were taken from a phase I, first-in-human, multicenter, open-label dose-escalation trial of ivuxolimab. Adults with locally advanced or metastatic melanoma, renal cell carcinoma, hepatocellular carcinoma or head and neck squamous cell carcinoma were enrolled in the trial. Before TCR sequencing, CD4+ and CD8+ T cells were separately sorted from peripheral blood. In the case of this clone: Its antigen has not been determined. No much larger clonotype is one base removed from it; base qualities were not supplied.

From cysteine to phenylalanine, the CDR3 is 16 amino acids long. Of the read, only the CDR3 DNA is kept; its 48 bases are in frame from base 1. According to the germline V gene, CDR1 reads SGHRS and CDR2 reads YFSETQ. Trimming removed 0 bases from V and 1 base from J, leaving 13 bases between the germline ends. Genomic DNA was extracted from sorted cells for sequencing of the TCRbeta CDR3 region. The immunoSEQ Assay was used for sequencing of TCRbeta CDR3 regions. TCRdb stores this immuneACCESS table with in-frame sequences only. Part of the clones is absent; in the studies checked, under half of the shortfall reflects unresolved V genes, and no reason is known for the rest. The sample data list tens of thousands of clones, and approximately 80% of these were observed just once. More than 6.5% of the sample is in the top ten clones. Overall study results and their limits: The antigen specificity of the clonally expanded peripheral T cells was not determined. Low levels of normalized T-cell clonal expansion were also seen in some patients who did not respond. After ivuxolimab, more expanded clones were found on average in CD8+ T cells than in CD4+ T cells. At doses of 0.1 to 3.0 mg/kg, clonal expansion of both CD4+ and CD8+ blood T cells was observed from baseline to week 6. Partial responders in the 0.1-3.0 mg/kg groups had among the lowest normalized peripheral clonal expansion, especially among CD8+ T cells.

The material sequenced was CD4+ or CD8+ T cells sorted from blood, taken in a trial of the OX40 agonist ivuxolimab. The chain is encoded by TRBV5-1 joined to TRBJ1-1; the D gene identity is not certain. This TCR derives from an adult with an advanced solid tumor such as melanoma, head and neck, liver or kidney cancer. The DNA sequence reads TGCGCCAGCAGCTTGGCCGGTCGGGGAACGAACACTGAAGCTTTCTTT. Translated, this gives CASSLAGRGTNTEAFF.